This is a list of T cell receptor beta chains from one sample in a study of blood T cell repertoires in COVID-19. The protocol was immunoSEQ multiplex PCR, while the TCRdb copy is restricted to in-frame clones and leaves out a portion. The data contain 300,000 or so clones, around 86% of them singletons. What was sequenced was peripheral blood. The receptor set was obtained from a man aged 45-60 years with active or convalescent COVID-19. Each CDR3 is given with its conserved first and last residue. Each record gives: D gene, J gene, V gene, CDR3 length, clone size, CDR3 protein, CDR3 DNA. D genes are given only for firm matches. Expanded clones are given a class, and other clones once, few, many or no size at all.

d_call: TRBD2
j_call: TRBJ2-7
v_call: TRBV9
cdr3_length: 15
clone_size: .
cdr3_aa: CASSVSTSGPYEQYF
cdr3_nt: TGTGCCAGCAGCGTATCCACTAGCGGACCCTACGAGCAGTACTTC

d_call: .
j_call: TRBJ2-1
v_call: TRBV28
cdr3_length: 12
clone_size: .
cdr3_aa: CASSFPWRKQFF
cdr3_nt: TGTGCCAGCAGTTTTCCTTGGCGGAAGCAGTTCTTC

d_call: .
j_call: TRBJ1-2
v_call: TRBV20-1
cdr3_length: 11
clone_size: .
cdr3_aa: CSARQGGGYTF
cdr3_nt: TGCAGTGCTAGACAAGGCGGTGGCTACACCTTC

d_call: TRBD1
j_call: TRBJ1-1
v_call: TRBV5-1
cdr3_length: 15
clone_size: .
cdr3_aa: CASRPTDRAPLEAFF
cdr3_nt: TGCGCCAGCAGACCTACAGACAGGGCTCCCCTTGAAGCTTTCTTT

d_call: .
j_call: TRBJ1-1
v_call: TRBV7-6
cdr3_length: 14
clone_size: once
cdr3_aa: CASSLTGSGTEAFF
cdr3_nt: TGTGCCAGCAGTTTAACAGGGTCGGGAACTGAAGCTTTCTTT

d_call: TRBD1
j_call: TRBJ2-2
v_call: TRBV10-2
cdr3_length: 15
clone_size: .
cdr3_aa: CASSGTGGETGELFF
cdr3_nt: TGCGCCAGCAGTGGGACAGGGGGCGAAACCGGGGAGCTGTTTTTT

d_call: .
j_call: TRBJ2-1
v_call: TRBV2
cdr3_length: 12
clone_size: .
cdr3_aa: CASSHGYNEQFF
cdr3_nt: TGTGCCAGCAGTCACGGCTACAATGAGCAGTTCTTC

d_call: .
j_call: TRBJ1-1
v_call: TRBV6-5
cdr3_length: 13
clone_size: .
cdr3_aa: CASRAGLDTEAFF
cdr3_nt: TGTGCCAGCAGGGCAGGATTGGACACTGAAGCTTTCTTT

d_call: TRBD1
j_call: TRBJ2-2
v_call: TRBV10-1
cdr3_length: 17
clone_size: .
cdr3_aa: CASSDPMTGGEAGELFF
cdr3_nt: TGCGCCAGCAGTGACCCGATGACAGGGGGCGAGGCCGGGGAGCTGTTTTTT

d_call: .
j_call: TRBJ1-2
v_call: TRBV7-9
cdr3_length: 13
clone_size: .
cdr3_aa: CASSRAENYGYTF
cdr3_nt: TGTGCCAGCTCCCGTGCGGAGAACTATGGCTACACCTTC

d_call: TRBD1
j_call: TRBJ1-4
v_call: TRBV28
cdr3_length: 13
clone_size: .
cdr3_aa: CASITGGSEKLFF
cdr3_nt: TGTGCCAGCATTACAGGGGGAAGTGAAAAACTGTTTTTT

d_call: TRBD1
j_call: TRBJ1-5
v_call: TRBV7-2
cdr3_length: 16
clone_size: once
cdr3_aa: CASSLGTGGGNQPQHF
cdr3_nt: TGTGCCAGCAGCTTAGGGACAGGGGGCGGCAATCAGCCCCAGCATTTT

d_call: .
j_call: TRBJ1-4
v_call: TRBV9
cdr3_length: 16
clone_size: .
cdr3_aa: CASSVDFGATNEKLFF
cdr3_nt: TGTGCCAGCAGCGTAGATTTCGGGGCAACTAATGAAAAACTGTTTTTT

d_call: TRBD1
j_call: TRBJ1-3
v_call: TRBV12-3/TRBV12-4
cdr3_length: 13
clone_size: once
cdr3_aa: CASSRDRGNTIYF
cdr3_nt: TGTGCCAGCAGTCGGGACAGGGGAAACACCATATATTTT

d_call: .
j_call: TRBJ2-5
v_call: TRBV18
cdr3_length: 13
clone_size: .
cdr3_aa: CASSPGQQETQYF
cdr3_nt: TGTGCCAGCTCACCTGGACAGCAAGAGACCCAGTACTTC

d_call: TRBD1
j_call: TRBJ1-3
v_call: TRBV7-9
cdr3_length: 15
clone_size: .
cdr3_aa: CASSLQGAIGNTIYF
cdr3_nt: TGTGCCAGCAGCCTACAGGGGGCAATTGGAAACACCATATATTTT

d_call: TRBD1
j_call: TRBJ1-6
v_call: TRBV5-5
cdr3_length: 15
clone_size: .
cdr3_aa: CASSFPTGGYSPLHF
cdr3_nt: TGTGCCAGCAGCTTCCCGACAGGGGGATATTCACCCCTCCACTTT

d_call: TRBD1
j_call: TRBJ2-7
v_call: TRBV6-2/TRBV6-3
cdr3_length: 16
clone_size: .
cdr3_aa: CASSYWGQGALTEQYF
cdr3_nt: TGTGCCAGCAGTTACTGGGGACAGGGGGCTTTGACCGAGCAGTACTTC

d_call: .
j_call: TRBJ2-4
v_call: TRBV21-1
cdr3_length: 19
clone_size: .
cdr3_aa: CASSFRTRRDRSAKNIQYF
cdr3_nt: TGTGCCAGCAGCTTCCGTACACGCCGGGACAGGTCAGCCAAAAACATTCAGTACTTC

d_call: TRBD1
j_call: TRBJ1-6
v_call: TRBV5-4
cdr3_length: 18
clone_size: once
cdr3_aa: CASSSYIGTGFYNSPLHF
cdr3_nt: TGTGCCAGCAGCTCCTATATTGGGACAGGTTTCTATAATTCACCCCTCCACTTT

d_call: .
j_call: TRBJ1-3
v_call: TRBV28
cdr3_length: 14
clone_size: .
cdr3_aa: CASSLAMKEYTIYF
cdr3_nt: TGTGCCAGCAGTTTAGCCATGAAAGAGTACACCATATATTTT

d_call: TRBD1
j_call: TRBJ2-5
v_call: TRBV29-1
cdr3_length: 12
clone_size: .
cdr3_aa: CSGWGQQETQYF
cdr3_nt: TGCAGCGGGTGGGGACAGCAAGAGACCCAGTACTTC

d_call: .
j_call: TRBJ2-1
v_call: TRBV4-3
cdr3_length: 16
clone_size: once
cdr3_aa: CASSQELGVGGYEQFF
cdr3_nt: TGCGCCAGCAGCCAAGAGCTGGGGGTAGGGGGTTATGAGCAGTTCTTC

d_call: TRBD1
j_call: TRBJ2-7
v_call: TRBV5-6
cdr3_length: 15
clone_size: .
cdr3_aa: CASSSFGTGGYEQYF
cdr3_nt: TGTGCCAGCAGTTCCTTTGGGACAGGGGGATACGAGCAGTACTTC

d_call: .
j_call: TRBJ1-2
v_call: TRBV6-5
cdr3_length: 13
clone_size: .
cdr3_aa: CASEEEINYGYTF
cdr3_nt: TGTGCCAGCGAAGAGGAAATTAACTATGGCTACACCTTC

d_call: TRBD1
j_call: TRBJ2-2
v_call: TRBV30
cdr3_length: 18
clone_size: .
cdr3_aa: CAWSGGTGVRRYTGELFF
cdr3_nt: TGTGCCTGGAGTGGGGGTACAGGGGTGCGTAGATACACCGGGGAGCTGTTTTTT

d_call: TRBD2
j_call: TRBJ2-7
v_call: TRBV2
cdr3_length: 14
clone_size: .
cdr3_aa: CAISAAGATFRQYF
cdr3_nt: TGTGCCATTTCGGCTGCGGGAGCTACCTTTCGGCAGTACTTC

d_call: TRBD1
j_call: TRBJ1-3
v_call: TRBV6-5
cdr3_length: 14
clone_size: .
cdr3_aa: CASRDRAHGNTIYF
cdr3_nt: TGTGCCAGCAGGGACAGGGCACATGGAAACACCATATATTTT

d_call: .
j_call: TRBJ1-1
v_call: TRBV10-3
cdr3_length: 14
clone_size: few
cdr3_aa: CATSPGNQNTEAFF
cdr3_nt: TGTGCCACCTCCCCAGGGAACCAGAACACTGAAGCTTTCTTT

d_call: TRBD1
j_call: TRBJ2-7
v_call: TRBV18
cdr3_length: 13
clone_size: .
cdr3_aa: CASSTGQNYEQYF
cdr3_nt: TGTGCCAGCTCAACGGGACAGAATTACGAGCAGTACTTC

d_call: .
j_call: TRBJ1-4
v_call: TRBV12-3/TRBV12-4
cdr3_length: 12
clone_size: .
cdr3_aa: CASSQEDEKLFF
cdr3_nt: TGTGCCAGCAGTCAGGAGGATGAAAAACTGTTTTTT

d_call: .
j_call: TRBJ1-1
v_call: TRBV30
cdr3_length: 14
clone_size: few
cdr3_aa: CAWRRRGMNTEAFF
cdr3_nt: TGTGCCTGGAGGCGGAGGGGCATGAACACTGAAGCTTTCTTT

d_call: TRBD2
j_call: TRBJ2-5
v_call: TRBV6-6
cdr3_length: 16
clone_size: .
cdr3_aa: CASSYGAGGRGETQYF
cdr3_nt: TGTGCCAGCAGTTACGGAGCGGGGGGGCGCGGGGAGACCCAGTACTTC

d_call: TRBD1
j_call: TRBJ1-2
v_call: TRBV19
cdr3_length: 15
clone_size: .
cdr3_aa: CASIPGTGNNYGYTF
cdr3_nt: TGTGCCAGTATTCCCGGGACAGGGAATAACTATGGCTACACCTTC

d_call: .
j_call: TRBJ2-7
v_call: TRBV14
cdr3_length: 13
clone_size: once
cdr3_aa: CASSPYEDYEQYF
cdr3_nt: TGTGCCAGCAGTCCCTATGAAGACTACGAGCAGTACTTC

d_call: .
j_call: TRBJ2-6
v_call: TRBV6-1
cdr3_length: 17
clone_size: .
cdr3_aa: CASSELVAYSGANVLTF
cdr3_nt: TGTGCCAGCAGTGAACTGGTCGCCTACTCTGGGGCCAACGTCCTGACTTTC

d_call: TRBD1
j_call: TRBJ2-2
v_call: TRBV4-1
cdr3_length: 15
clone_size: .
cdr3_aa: CASSPPDRGAGELFF
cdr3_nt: TGCGCCAGCAGCCCACCGGACAGGGGGGCCGGGGAGCTGTTTTTT

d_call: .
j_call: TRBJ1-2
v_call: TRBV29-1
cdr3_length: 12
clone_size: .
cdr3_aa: CSVEVRSYGYTF
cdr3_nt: TGCAGCGTTGAAGTCAGATCCTATGGCTACACCTTC

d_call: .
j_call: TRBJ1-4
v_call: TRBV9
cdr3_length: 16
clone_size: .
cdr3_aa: CASSVGAGGDAEKLFF
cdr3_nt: TGTGCCAGCAGCGTAGGGGCCGGAGGTGATGCTGAAAAACTGTTTTTT

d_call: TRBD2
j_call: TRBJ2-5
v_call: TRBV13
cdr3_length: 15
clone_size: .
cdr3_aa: CASSNSGSGGETQYF
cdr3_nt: TGTGCCAGCAGCAATAGCGGGAGCGGAGGAGAGACCCAGTACTTC

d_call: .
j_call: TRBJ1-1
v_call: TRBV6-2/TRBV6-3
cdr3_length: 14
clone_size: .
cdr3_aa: CASSSVYADTEAFF
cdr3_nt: TGTGCCAGCAGTTCGGTCTATGCGGACACTGAAGCTTTCTTT

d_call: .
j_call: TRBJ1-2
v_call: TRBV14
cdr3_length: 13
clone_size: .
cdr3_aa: CASSQGSFYGYTF
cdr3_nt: TGTGCCAGCAGCCAAGGGAGTTTTTATGGCTACACCTTC

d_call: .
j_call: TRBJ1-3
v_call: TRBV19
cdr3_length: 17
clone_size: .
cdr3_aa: CASSVQGLGNSGNTIYF
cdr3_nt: TGTGCCAGTAGTGTACAGGGCCTCGGAAACTCTGGAAACACCATATATTTT